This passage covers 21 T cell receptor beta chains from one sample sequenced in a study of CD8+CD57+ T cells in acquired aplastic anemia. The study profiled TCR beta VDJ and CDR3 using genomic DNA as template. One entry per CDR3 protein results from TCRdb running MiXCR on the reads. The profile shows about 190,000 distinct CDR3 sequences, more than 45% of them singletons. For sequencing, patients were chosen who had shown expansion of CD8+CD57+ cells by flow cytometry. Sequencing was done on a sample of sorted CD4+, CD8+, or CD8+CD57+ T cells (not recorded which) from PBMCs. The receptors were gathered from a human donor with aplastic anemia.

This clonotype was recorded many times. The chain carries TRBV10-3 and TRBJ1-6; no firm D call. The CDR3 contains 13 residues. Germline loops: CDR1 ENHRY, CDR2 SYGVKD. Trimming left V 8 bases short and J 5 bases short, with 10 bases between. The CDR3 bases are TGTGCCATCTCTTACGACAATAATTCACCCCTCCACTTT. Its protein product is CAISYDNNSPLHF.

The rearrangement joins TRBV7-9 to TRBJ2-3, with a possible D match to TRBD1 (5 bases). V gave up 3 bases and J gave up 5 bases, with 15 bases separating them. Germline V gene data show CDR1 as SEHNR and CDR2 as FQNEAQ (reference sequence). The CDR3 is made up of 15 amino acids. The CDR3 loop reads CASSFVHGAEDTQYF. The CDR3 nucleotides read TGTGCCAGCAGCTTTGTCCATGGGGCCGAAGATACGCAGTATTTT.

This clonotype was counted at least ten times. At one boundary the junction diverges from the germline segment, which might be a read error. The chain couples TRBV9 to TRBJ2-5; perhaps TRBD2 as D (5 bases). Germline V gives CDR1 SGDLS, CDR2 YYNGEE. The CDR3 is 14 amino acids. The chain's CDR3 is CASSVGGHQEIQYF. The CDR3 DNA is TGTGCCAGCAGCGTAGGAGGGCACCAAGAGATCCAGTACTTC.

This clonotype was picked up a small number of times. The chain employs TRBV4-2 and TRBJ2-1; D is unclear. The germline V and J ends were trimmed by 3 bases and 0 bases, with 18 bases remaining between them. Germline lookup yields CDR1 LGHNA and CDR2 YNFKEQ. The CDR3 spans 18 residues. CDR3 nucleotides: TGTGCCAGCAGCCAGGAAGGGCTGGGTATGAGCTCCTACAATGAGCAGTTCTTC. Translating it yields CASSQEGLGMSSYNEQFF.

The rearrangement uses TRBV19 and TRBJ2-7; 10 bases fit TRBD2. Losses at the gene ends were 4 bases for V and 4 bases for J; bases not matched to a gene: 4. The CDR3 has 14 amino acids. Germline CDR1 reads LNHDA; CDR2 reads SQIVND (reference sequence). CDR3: CASSRTSGVYEQYF. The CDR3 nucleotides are TGTGCCAGTAGTAGGACTAGCGGTGTTTACGAGCAGTACTTC.

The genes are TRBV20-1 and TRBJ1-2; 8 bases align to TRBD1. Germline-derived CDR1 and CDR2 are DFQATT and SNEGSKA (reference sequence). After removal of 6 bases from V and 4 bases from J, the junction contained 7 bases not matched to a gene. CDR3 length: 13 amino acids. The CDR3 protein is CSARTGSSYGYTF. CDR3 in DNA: TGCAGTGCCAGGACAGGGAGTAGCTATGGCTACACCTTC.

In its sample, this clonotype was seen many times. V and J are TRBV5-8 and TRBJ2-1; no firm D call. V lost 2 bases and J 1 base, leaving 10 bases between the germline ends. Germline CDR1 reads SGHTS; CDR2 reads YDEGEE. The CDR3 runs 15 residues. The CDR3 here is CASSFDGVSYNEQFF. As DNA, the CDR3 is TGTGCCAGCAGCTTCGACGGTGTATCCTACAATGAGCAGTTCTTC.

CDR3 in DNA: TGTGCCAGCAGCGTAGAGGGGGGGGGCGGGATCCAGTACTTC. As protein: CASSVEGGGGIQYF. V gene TRBV9 combines with J gene TRBJ2-7; D might be TRBD2 (7 bases). Trimming stripped 0 bases from V and 10 bases from J, with 17 bases between. This CDR3 comprises 14 residues. Germline V CDR1 and CDR2: SGDLS, YYNGEE.

The CDR3 loop is CASRADRGNEKLFF. Written as DNA, the CDR3 is TGTGCCAGCAGGGCAGACAGGGGTAATGAAAAACTGTTTTTT. The V and J genes are TRBV2 and TRBJ1-4; TRBD1 matches at 8 bases. There are 14 residues in the CDR3. V dropped 6 bases and J dropped 4; count of bases not matched to a gene: 4. In germline, CDR1 is SNHLY, CDR2 FYNNEI.

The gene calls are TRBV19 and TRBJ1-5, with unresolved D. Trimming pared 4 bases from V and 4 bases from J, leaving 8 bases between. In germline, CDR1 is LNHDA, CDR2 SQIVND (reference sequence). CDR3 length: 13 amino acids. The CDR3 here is CASSRMGNQPQHF. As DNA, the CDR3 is TGTGCCAGTAGTAGAATGGGTAATCAGCCCCAGCATTTT.

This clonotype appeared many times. CDR3 sequence (DNA): TGTGCCAGTAGTACCCTCCTAGCGGACAATGAGCAGTTCTTC. Translation: CASSTLLADNEQFF. V gene TRBV19 combines with J gene TRBJ2-1; 7 positions match TRBD2. Trimming at V came to 4 bases and at J to 5 bases, leaving 5 bases not matched to a gene. This CDR3 is 14 amino acids long. CDR1 LNHDA and CDR2 SQIVND come from the germline V gene (reference sequence).

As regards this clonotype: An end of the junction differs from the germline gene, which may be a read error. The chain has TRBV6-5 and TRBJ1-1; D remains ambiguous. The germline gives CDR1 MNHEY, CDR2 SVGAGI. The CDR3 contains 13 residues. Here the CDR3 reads CASSYVRNTEASF. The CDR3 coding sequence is TGTGCCAGCAGTTACGTCCGGAACACTGAAGCTTCCTTT.

Here the CDR3 DNA reads TGTGCCAGCACCAAGGGGGGGGGGGCCTGGGATACGCAGTATTTT. Protein sequence: CASTKGGGAWDTQYF. The rearrangement links TRBV9 to TRBJ2-3, with a weak D call TRBD2 (7 bases). Deletions cut 6 bases from V and 6 bases from J, with 20 bases between. The CDR3 length is 15 residues. CDR1 is SGDLS and CDR2 is YYNGEE in the germline V gene. The full variable domain, completed using reference TRBV9 and TRBJ2-3, is DSGVTQTPKHLITATGQRVTLRCSPRSGDLSVYWYQQSLDQGLQFLIQYYNGEERAKGNILERFSAQQFPDLHSELNLSSLELGDSALYFCASTKGGGAWDTQYFGPGTRLTVL.

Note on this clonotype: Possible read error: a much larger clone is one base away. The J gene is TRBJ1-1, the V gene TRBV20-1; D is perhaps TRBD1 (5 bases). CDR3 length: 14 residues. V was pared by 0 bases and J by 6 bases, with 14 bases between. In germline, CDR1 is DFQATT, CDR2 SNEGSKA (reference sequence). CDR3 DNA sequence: TGCAGTGCTAGAGATCGGGGGAGGTGGGCTGAAGCTTTCTTT. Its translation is CSARDRGRWAEAFF.

The CDR3 protein is CATSKTGGTDTQYF. CDR3 coding DNA: TGTGCCACCAGCAAGACAGGGGGCACAGATACGCAGTATTTT. V gene TRBV24-1 combines with J gene TRBJ2-3, with 8 positions matching TRBD1. With V trimmed by 7 bases and J by 1 base, 3 bases remained unmatched. The CDR3 is 14 residues long. CDR1 is KGHDR, CDR2 SFDVKD, per germline.

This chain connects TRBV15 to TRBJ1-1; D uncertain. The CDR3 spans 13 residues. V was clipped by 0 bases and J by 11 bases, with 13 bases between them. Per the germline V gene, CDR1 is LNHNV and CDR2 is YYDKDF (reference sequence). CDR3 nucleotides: TGTGCCACCAGCAGAGATCGATCGGAGGACGCTTTCTTT. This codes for CATSRDRSEDAFF.

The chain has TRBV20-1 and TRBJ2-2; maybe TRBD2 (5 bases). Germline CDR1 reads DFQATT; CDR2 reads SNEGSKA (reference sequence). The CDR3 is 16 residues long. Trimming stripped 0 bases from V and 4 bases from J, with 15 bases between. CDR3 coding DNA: TGCAGTGCTAGAGATAGCCGGAGACTACCCACCGGGGAGCTGTTTTTT. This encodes CSARDSRRLPTGELFF.

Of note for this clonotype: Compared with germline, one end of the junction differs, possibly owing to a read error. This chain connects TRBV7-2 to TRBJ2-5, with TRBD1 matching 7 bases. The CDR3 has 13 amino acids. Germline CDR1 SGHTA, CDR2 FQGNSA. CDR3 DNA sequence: TGTGCTAGCAGAGCTACAGGGGAAGAGACCCAGTACTTC. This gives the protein CASRATGEETQYF.

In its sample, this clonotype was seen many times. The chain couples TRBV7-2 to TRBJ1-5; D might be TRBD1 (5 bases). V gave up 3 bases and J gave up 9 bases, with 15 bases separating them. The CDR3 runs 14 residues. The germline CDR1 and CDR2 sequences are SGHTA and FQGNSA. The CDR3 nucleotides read TGTGCCAGCAGCTTCGACAGCGGGTCGGGGCCCCAGCATTTT. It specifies CASSFDSGSGPQHF.

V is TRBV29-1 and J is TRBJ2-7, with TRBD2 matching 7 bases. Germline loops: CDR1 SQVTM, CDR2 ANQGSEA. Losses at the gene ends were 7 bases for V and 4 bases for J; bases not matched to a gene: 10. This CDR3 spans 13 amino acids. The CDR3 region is CSAVGGSVYEQYF. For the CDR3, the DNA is TGCAGCGCCGTCGGCGGGAGCGTTTACGAGCAGTACTTC.

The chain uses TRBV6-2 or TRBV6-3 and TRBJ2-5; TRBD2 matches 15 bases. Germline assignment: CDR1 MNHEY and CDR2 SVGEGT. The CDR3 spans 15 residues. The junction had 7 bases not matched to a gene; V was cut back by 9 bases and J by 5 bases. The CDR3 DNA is TGTGCCAGTCAAAGGACTAGCGGGGGGGCGGAGACCCAGTACTTC. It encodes CASQRTSGGAETQYF.